This record concerns one T cell receptor beta chain sequence. The assay was immunoSEQ multiplex PCR, and TCRdb's table has in-frame clones only and misses some. The sample holds approximately 2,000,000 clones, 93% seen once. This record belongs to a study of shared clonotypes between healthy human individuals. CD45RO-negative, CCR7-positively selected cells formed the naive CD8 fraction, excluding terminally differentiated effector memory CD45RA+ cells. Trimming shortened V by 1 base and J by 0 bases, and 11 bases separated the two germline ends. The CDR3 has 16 amino acids. Germline V gene lookup returns CDR1 SGHRS and CDR2 YFSETQ.

Sequencing was performed on naive CD8+ T cells from PBMCs. The genes are TRBV5-1 and TRBJ1-5; the D is unclear. The origin of this receptor is a man between 18 and 29 years old in good health. Some clones in this sample may be carry-over from other donors' samples. The CDR3 here is CASSLFGPSSNQPQHF. The CDR3 DNA sequence: TGCGCCAGCAGCTTGTTCGGGCCCTCTAGCAATCAGCCCCAGCATTTT.